This T cell receptor beta chain appears in the sequencing data of a study of blood T cell repertoires in COVID-19. Overall study context: The cDNA or gDNA used as material had been derived from T cells, B-cell-depleted T cells, or PBMCs.

Assay: immunoSEQ multiplex PCR; the TCRdb copy retains only in-frame clones and omits some. The sample includes a few hundred thousand clones, approximately 88% of them seen just once. The CDR3 is 17 amino acids. Trimming pared 1 base from V and 5 bases from J, leaving 20 bases between. Germline V lookup: CDR1 SGHTA, CDR2 FQGNSA. Clinical histories supplied by participants themselves formed the basis of cohort assignment. The receptor was derived from a woman aged 18-29 years who had recovered from COVID-19. The genes are TRBV7-2 and TRBJ1-1; D not certain. The sequenced sample was PBMCs or T cells enriched from blood (not recorded which). The CDR3 region is CASSLGAGTGLGTEAFF. The CDR3 DNA reads TGTGCCAGCAGCTTAGGGGCAGGCACCGGACTGGGGACTGAAGCTTTCTTT.